This is a list of T cell receptor beta chains from one sample in a study of regulatory T cells in long-lasting Graves disease. TCRdb re-called the multiplex PCR reads with MiXCR, one entry per CDR3 protein. The sample lists roughly 400,000 distinct CDR3 sequences; around 20% were seen once. The starting material was peripheral blood mononuclear cells (PBMCs), obtained when the disease was refractory, from a patient treated with antithyroid drugs. These receptors were collected from a female donor with Graves disease. The CDR3 runs from the conserved cysteine through the conserved F or W. A D gene is named only where the DNA matches it firmly. The listing skips clone size in some rows; elsewhere it reads once, few, many or a size class.

13	TRBV27	many	NA	TRBJ1-2	TGTGCCAGCAGTTCTGGCAGGGTTGGCGGCTACACCTTC	CASSSGRVGGYTF
15	TRBV6-5	few	NA	TRBJ1-5	TGTGCCAGCAGTTACGGGGGGAATAGCAATCAGCCCCAGCATTTT	CASSYGGNSNQPQHF
14	TRBV7-2	few	NA	TRBJ1-2	TGTGCCAGCAGCTTAGCGCCCCCCGACTATGGCTACACCTTC	CASSLAPPDYGYTF
14	TRBV9	NA	TRBD1	TRBJ1-2	TGTGCCAGCAGCGTAGCTCCAGGGGGCCCTGGCTACACCTTC	CASSVAPGGPGYTF
13	TRBV20-1	NA	TRBD1	TRBJ2-2	TGCAGTGCTGGCAGGGGGATCACCGGGGAGCTGTTTTTT	CSAGRGITGELFF
14	TRBV7-9	NA	NA	TRBJ1-1	TGTGCCGGCAGCGCCTGGGGACGGAACACTGAAGCTTTCTTT	CAGSAWGRNTEAFF
15	TRBV30	NA	NA	TRBJ2-5	TGTGCCTGGAGTGTAACCGGGACAACGAAAGAGACCCAGTACTTC	CAWSVTGTTKETQYF
13	TRBV28	NA	NA	TRBJ1-5	TGTGCCAGCAGTTACGGTAGGGTTCAGCCCCAGCATTTT	CASSYGRVQPQHF
15	TRBV7-9	few	TRBD1	TRBJ2-2	TGTGCCAGCAGCTTTGGGACAGGGTATCCCGGGGAGCTGTTTTTT	CASSFGTGYPGELFF
14	TRBV5-1	few	NA	TRBJ1-1	TGCGCCAGCACCCAAGCGGGGCCCGGCACTGAAGCTTTCTTT	CASTQAGPGTEAFF
14	TRBV19	NA	TRBD1	TRBJ1-5	TGTGCCAGTAGTACCACAGGGGTCTATCAGCCCCAGCATTTT	CASSTTGVYQPQHF
15	TRBV2	many	NA	TRBJ1-2	TGTGCCAGCCGCCCCTCGGCACTGACGCTCTATGGCTACACCTTC	CASRPSALTLYGYTF
15	TRBV20-1	NA	TRBD1	TRBJ1-6	TGCAGTGCTACGACAGGGGCTCGTAATAATTCACCCCTCCACTTT	CSATTGARNNSPLHF
16	TRBV28	many	TRBD2	TRBJ2-7	TGTGCCAGCAGTCCCTTTATGGGAGGGCCATTCGCCGAGCAGTACTTC	CASSPFMGGPFAEQYF
13	TRBV29-1	NA	NA	TRBJ2-7	TGCAGCGTTCCGGGACGCCGAGGGTACGAGCAGTACTTC	CSVPGRRGYEQYF
15	TRBV5-1	NA	NA	TRBJ2-2	TGCGCCAGCAGCTCGAGCTTACAGGCATCGGGGGAGCTGTTTTTT	CASSSSLQASGELFF
12	TRBV5-6	few	NA	TRBJ1-2	TGTGCCAGCAGCGACGGACTTATAGGCTACACCTTC	CASSDGLIGYTF
15	TRBV11-2	NA	TRBD1	TRBJ2-7	TGCGCCAGCAGCCAACTCCGGACAGGGATCTACGAGCAGTACTTC	CASSQLRTGIYEQYF
16	TRBV12-3/TRBV12-4	many	NA	TRBJ2-5	TGTGCCAGCAGTTTCTCCCCATGGCAGGTCTTGGAGACCCAGTACTTC	CASSFSPWQVLETQYF
15	TRBV12-3/TRBV12-4	few	NA	TRBJ1-6	TGTGCCAGCAGTTTACGGTCCGGCCGAAATTCACCCCTCCACTTT	CASSLRSGRNSPLHF
14	TRBV12-3/TRBV12-4	NA	NA	TRBJ2-1	TGTGCCAGCAGTTTGCAAACCCCTGCCGGTGAGCAGTTCTTC	CASSLQTPAGEQFF
16	TRBV12-3/TRBV12-4	many	NA	TRBJ1-5	TGTGCCAGCAGTTTAGGTATTCCGGTAGGCTCTCAGCCCCAGCATTTT	CASSLGIPVGSQPQHF
13	TRBV19	few	NA	TRBJ2-1	TGTGCCAGTAGTACGGTTATCCTGGGGGAGCAGTTCTTC	CASSTVILGEQFF
16	TRBV7-2	NA	TRBD1	TRBJ2-7	TGTGCCAGCAGCTTAGCCCGGACAGGCGCCTCCTACGAGCAGTACTTC	CASSLARTGASYEQYF
14	TRBV6-1	many	NA	TRBJ1-1	TGTGCCACCGGAAGAGCGGGGTTCGATTCTGAAGCTTTCTTT	CATGRAGFDSEAFF
15	TRBV7-2	many	TRBD1	TRBJ1-1	TGTGCCAGCAGCTTTTCGAGACAGGGGAACACTGAAGCTTTCTTT	CASSFSRQGNTEAFF
14	TRBV2	many	NA	TRBJ1-5	TGTGCCAGCAACCTCGACAGAAGCAATCAGCCCCAGCATTTT	CASNLDRSNQPQHF
17	TRBV3-1	few	TRBD1	TRBJ1-2	TGTGCCAGCAGCCAAGAAATGACAGGGCCGCCTCACTATGGCTACACCTTC	CASSQEMTGPPHYGYTF
15	TRBV6-1	NA	TRBD1	TRBJ2-7	TGTGCCAGCAGTCCCCTGACAGGGGGTCGGTACGAGCAGTACTTC	CASSPLTGGRYEQYF
19	TRBV11-1	NA	TRBD1	TRBJ2-2	TGTGCCAGCAGCTCAACAGGGGGGCCGACCGCCCCGAACACCGGGGAGCTGTTTTTT	CASSSTGGPTAPNTGELFF
15	TRBV28	many	TRBD1	TRBJ2-5	TGTGCCAGCAGTGGGGACAGGACCTACCAAGAGACCCAGTACTTC	CASSGDRTYQETQYF
16	TRBV20-1	few	NA	TRBJ1-5	TGCAGTGCTAGAGAGCCCCGAGGGGGGATGAATCAGCCCCAGCATTTT	CSAREPRGGMNQPQHF
16	TRBV6-5	once	TRBD2	TRBJ2-5	TGTGCCAGCAGTTACGGAGCAACTAGCGGTCAAGAGACCCAGTACTTC	CASSYGATSGQETQYF
14	TRBV4-3	NA	NA	TRBJ2-1	TGCGCCAGCAGCCCAGCGGTGACTTACAATGAGCAGTTCTTC	CASSPAVTYNEQFF
12	TRBV30	few	NA	TRBJ1-1	TGTGCCTGGAGTCCCCCCTACACTGAAGCTTTCTTT	CAWSPPYTEAFF
15	TRBV20-1	many	TRBD1	TRBJ1-5	TGCAGTGCCCTAGGGACAGAGATTAGCAATCAGCCCCAGCATTTT	CSALGTEISNQPQHF
11	TRBV6-1	few	NA	TRBJ2-5	TGTGCCAGCGGATCCGAAGAGACCCAGTACTTC	CASGSEETQYF
13	TRBV18	few	NA	TRBJ1-1	TGTGCCAGCTCACCAGCAGGCGACACTGAAGCTTTCTTT	CASSPAGDTEAFF
15	TRBV6-1	few	TRBD1	TRBJ1-1	TGTGCCAGCAGTCTAGGGACAGGGGGCGTCGCTGAAGCTTTCTTT	CASSLGTGGVAEAFF
15	TRBV24-1	few	NA	TRBJ2-4	TGTGCCACCAGTGATTTCCGGATGGACAAAAACATTCAGTACTTC	CATSDFRMDKNIQYF
15	TRBV19	NA	NA	TRBJ2-5	TGTGCCAGTAGCCGTCCGACAGGGACTGAGAAGACCCAGTACTTC	CASSRPTGTEKTQYF
14	TRBV24-1	NA	NA	TRBJ1-5	TGTGCCACCAGGGGCACCTATAGCAATCAGCCCCAGCATTTT	CATRGTYSNQPQHF
14	TRBV2	many	NA	TRBJ2-7	TGTGCCAGCAGTGCTATGACAGACTCCTACGAGCAGTACTTC	CASSAMTDSYEQYF
13	TRBV16	many	NA	TRBJ1-1	TGTGCCAGCAGCCAATCGCCGAACACTGAAGCTTTCTTT	CASSQSPNTEAFF
12	TRBV2	NA	NA	TRBJ2-3	TGTGCCAGCATGGGAGATGAAGATACGCAGTATTTT	CASMGDEDTQYF
12	TRBV19	few	NA	TRBJ1-6	TGTGCCAGCCGGGATATAAATTCACCCCTCCACTTT	CASRDINSPLHF
16	TRBV18	NA	TRBD1	TRBJ2-7	TGTGCCAGCTCACCACCACGGACAGGGAACTCCTACGAGCAGTACTTC	CASSPPRTGNSYEQYF
16	TRBV2	few	TRBD2	TRBJ2-7	TGTGCCAGCAGCTCCTTAGCGGGAAAAGGTCTCTACGAGCAGTACTTC	CASSSLAGKGLYEQYF
13	TRBV11-2	NA	NA	TRBJ2-5	TGTGCCAGCAGCTTAAGGGGAAAAGAGACCCAGTACTTC	CASSLRGKETQYF
14	TRBV5-1	once	NA	TRBJ2-7	TGCGCCAGCAGCCCCGGCCTCGACACCTACAAGCAGTACTTC	CASSPGLDTYKQYF
12	TRBV20-1	few	NA	TRBJ2-7	TGCAGTGCTAACAGGGTCGGGGACGAGCAGTACTTC	CSANRVGDEQYF
14	TRBV12-3/TRBV12-4	once	TRBD1	TRBJ1-1	TGTGCCAGCGGTCATACAGGGGGAAACACTGAAGCTTTCTTT	CASGHTGGNTEAFF
14	TRBV11-2	once	TRBD2	TRBJ2-2	TGTGCCAGCACCTTTCTCTTAAGGGGCGGGGGGCTGTTTTTT	CASTFLLRGGGLFF